This T cell receptor (beta chain) was sequenced in a study of blood T cell repertoires in COVID-19. Study-wide context: Italy, Spain and the United States were the sources of the convalescent and acute COVID-19 samples.

Germline V lookup: CDR1 MNHEY, CDR2 SMNVEV (reference sequence). There are 13 residues in the CDR3. V lost 1 base to trimming and J lost 7 bases, with 5 bases between them. Method: immunoSEQ multiplex PCR; TCRdb's copy keeps in-frame clones and lacks some. Among 60,000 to 65,000 clones listed, 84% were seen once. Patients from Seattle were sampled longitudinally, starting during active infection. The sequence derives from a man aged 55-75 years with COVID-19, enrolled during active disease. Sequencing used peripheral blood. The V gene is TRBV27, the J gene TRBJ1-6, with no clear D. The CDR3 DNA sequence: TGTGCCAGCAGTTTATTTATGAATTCACCCCTCCACTTT. It yields the protein CASSLFMNSPLHF.